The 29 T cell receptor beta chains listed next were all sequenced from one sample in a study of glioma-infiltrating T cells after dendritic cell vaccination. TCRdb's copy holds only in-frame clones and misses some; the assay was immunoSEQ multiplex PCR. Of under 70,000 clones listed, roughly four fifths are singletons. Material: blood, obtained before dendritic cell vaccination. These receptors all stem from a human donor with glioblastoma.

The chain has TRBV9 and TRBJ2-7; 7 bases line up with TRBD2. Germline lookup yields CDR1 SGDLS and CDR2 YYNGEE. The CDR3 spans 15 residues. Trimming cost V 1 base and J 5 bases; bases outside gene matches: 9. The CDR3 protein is CASSVWGGGVDEQYF. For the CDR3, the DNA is TGTGCCAGCAGCGTATGGGGCGGGGGAGTCGACGAGCAGTACTTC.

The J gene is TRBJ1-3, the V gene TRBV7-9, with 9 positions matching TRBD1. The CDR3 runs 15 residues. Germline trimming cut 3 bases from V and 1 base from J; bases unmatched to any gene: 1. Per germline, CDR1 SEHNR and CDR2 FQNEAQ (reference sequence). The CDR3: CASSFGQGSGNTIYF. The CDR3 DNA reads TGTGCCAGCAGCTTCGGACAGGGGTCTGGAAACACCATATATTTT.

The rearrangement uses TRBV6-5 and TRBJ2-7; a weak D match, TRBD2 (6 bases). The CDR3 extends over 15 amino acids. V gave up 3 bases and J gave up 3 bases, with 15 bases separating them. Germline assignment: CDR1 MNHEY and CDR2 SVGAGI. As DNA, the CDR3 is TGTGCCAGCAGTTATCTCGCGGGGCAGGGCTACGAGCAGTACTTC. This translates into CASSYLAGQGYEQYF.

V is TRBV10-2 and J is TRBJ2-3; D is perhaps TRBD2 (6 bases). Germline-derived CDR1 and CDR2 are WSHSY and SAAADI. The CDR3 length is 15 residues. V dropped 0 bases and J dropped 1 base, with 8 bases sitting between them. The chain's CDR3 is CASSESASGTDTQYF. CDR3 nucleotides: TGCGCCAGCAGTGAGTCGGCTAGCGGCACAGATACGCAGTATTTT.

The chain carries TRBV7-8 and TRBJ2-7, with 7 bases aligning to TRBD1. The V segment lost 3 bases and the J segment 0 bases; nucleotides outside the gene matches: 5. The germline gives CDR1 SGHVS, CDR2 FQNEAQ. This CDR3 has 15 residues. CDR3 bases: TGTGCCAGCAGCTTGACAGGGTTCAGCTCCTACGAGCAGTACTTC. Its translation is CASSLTGFSSYEQYF.

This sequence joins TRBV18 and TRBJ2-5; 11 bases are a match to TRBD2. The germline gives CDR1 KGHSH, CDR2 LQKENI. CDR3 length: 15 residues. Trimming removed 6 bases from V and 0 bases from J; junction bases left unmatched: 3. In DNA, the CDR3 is TGTGCCAGCTCCCCTAGCGGGGGGAACCAAGAGACCCAGTACTTC. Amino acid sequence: CASSPSGGNQETQYF.

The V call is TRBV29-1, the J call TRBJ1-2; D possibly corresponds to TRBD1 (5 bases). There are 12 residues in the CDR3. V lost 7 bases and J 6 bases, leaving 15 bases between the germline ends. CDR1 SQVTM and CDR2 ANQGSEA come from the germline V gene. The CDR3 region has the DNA TGCAGCGCTAGGACAAGGGCGGATGGCTACACCTTC. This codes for CSARTRADGYTF.

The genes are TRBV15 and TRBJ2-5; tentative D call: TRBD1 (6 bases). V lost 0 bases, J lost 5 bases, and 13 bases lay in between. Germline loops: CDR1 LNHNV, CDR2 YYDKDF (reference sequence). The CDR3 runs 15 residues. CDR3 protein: CATSRDPQGQETQYF. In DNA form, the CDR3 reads TGTGCCACCAGCAGAGATCCACAGGGTCAGGAGACCCAGTACTTC. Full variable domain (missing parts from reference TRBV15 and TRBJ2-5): DAMVIQNPRYQVTQFGKPVTLSCSQTLNHNVMYWYQQKSSQAPKLLFHYYDKDFNNEADTPDNFQSRRPNTSFCFLDIRSPGLGDTAMYLCATSRDPQGQETQYFGPGTRLLVL.

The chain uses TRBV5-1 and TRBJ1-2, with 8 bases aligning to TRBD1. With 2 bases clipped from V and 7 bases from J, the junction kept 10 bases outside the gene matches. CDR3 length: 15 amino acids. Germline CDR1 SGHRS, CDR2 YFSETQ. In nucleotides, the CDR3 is TGCGCCAGCAGCTTAAGGACAGGGAGAGAGTTTGGCTACACCTTC. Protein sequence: CASSLRTGREFGYTF.

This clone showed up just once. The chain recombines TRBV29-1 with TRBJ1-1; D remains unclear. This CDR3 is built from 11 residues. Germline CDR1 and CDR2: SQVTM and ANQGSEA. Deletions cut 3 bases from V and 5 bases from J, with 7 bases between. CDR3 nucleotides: TGCAGCGTTGATGCCAGGACTGAAGCTTTCTTT. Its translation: CSVDARTEAFF.

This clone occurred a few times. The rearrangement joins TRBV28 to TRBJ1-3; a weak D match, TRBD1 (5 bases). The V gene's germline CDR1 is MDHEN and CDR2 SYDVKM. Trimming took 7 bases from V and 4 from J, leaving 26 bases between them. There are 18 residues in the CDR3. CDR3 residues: CASIPRQPGRPSGNTIYF. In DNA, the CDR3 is TGTGCCAGCATACCCAGACAGCCCGGTCGTCCCTCGGGAAACACCATATATTTT.

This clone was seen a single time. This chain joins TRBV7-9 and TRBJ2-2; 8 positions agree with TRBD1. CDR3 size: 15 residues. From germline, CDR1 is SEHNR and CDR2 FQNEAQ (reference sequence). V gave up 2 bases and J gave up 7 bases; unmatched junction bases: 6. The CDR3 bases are TGTGCCAGCAGCTTACCCCAGGGGGCGATCGGGGAGCTGTTTTTT. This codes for CASSLPQGAIGELFF.

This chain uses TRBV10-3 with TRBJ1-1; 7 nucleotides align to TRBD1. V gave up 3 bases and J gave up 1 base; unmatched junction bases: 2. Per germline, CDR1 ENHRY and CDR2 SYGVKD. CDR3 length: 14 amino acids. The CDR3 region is CAISDGTANTEAFF. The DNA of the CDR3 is TGTGCCATCAGTGACGGGACAGCGAACACTGAAGCTTTCTTT.

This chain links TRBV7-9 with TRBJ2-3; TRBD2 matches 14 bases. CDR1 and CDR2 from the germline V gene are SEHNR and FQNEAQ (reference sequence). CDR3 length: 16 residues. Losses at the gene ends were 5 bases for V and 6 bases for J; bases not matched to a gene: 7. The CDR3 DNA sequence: TGTGCCAGCAGCCCGCCGGGACTAGCGGGGGTGGATACGCAGTATTTT. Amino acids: CASSPPGLAGVDTQYF.

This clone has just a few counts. The DNA of the CDR3 is TGTGCCAGCGGCGAGGGAGTCATTAATGAAAAACTGTTTTTT. Its translation is CASGEGVINEKLFF. The rearrangement uses TRBV7-2 and TRBJ1-4; the D is unclear. The length of the CDR3 is 14 residues. Trimming shortened V by 8 bases and J by 4 bases, and 14 bases separated the two germline ends. CDR1 and CDR2 (germline): SGHTA, FQGNSA.

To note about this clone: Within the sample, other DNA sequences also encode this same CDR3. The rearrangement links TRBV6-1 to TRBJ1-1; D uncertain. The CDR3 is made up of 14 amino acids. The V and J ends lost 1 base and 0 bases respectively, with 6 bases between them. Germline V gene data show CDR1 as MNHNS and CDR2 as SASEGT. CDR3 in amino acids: CASSEGGVNTEAFF. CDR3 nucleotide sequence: TGTGCCAGCAGTGAAGGGGGAGTGAACACTGAAGCTTTCTTT.

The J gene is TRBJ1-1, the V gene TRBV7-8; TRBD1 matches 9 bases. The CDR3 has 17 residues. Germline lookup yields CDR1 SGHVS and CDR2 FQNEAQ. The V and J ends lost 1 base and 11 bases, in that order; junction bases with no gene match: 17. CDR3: CASSLGEGGQGWEMAFF. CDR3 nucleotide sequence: TGTGCCAGCAGCTTAGGGGAAGGTGGACAGGGGTGGGAAATGGCTTTCTTT.

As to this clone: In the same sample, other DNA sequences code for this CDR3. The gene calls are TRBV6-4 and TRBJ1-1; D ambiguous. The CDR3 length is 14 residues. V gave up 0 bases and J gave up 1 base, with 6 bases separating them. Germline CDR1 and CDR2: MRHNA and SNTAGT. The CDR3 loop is CASSDSRGNTEAFF. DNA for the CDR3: TGTGCCAGCAGTGACTCCCGGGGGAACACTGAAGCTTTCTTT.

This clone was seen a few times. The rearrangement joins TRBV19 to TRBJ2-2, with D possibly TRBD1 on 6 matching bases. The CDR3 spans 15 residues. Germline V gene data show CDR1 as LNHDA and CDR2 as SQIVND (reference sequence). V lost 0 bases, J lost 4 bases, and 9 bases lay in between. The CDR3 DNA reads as TGTGCCAGTAGTATAGAAGAAGGGGGCACCGGGGAGCTGTTTTTT. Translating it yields CASSIEEGGTGELFF.

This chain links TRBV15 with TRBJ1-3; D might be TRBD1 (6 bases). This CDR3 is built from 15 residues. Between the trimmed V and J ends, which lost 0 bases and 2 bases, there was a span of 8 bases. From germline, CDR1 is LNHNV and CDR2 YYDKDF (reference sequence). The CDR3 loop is CATSRDRDTGNTIYF. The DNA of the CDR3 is TGTGCCACCAGCAGAGATCGGGACACTGGAAACACCATATATTTT.

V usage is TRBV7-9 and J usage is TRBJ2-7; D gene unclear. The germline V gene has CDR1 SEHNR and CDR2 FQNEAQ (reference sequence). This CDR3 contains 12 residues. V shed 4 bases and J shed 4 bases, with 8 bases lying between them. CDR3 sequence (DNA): TGTGCCAGCAGCTCCTTTATGTACGAGCAGTACTTC. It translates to CASSSFMYEQYF.

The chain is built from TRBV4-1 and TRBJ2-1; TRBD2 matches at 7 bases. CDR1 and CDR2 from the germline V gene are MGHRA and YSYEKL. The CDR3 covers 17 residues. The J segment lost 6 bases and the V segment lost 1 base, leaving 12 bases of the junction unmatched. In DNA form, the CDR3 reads TGCGCCAGCAGCCAAGGACAAGCCCAGCGGGGTTCCAATGAGCAGTTCTTC. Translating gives CASSQGQAQRGSNEQFF.

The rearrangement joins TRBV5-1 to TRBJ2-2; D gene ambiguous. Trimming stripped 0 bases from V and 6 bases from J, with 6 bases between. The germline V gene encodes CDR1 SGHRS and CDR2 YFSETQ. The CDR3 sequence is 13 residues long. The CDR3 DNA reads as TGCGCCAGCAGCTTGGATCTCGCCGGGGAGCTGTTTTTT. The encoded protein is CASSLDLAGELFF.

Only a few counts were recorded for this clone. The CDR3 nucleotides are TGTGCCAGCAGTAGAGGACAGACCCTTGGTTATGGCTACACCTTC. It codes for CASSRGQTLGYGYTF. V is TRBV5-8 and J is TRBJ1-2; maybe TRBD1 (6 bases). In germline, CDR1 is SGHTS, CDR2 YDEGEE. CDR3 length: 15 residues. The V gene lost 5 bases and the J gene lost 5 bases, with 19 bases spanning the gap.

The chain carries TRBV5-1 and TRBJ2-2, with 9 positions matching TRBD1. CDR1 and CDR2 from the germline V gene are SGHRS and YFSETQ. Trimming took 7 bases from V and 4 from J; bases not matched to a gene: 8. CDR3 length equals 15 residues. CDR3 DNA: TGCGCCAGCGGGGAGGGACAGGGCACCACCGGGGAGCTGTTTTTT. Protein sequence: CASGEGQGTTGELFF. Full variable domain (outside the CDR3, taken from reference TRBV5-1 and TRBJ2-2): KAGVTQTPRYLIKTRGQQVTLSCSPISGHRSVSWYQQTPGQGLQFLFEYFSETQRNKGNFPGRFSGRQFSNSRSEMNVSTLELGDSALYLCASGEGQGTTGELFFGEGSRLTVL.

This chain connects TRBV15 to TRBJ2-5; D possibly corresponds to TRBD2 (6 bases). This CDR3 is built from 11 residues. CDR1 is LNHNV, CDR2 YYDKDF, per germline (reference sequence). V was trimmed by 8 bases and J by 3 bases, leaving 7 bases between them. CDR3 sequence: CATRGEETQYF. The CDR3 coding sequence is TGTGCCACCCGCGGGGAAGAGACCCAGTACTTC.

In DNA form, the CDR3 reads TGTGCCAGCAGTTTAAGCGGACAGGGAGGGACCCAGTACTTC. It encodes CASSLSGQGGTQYF. V gene TRBV5-6 combines with J gene TRBJ2-5; TRBD1 matches at 8 bases. The V and J ends lost 5 bases and 7 bases, in that order; junction bases with no gene match: 10. The CDR3 spans 14 residues. Per germline, CDR1 SGHDT and CDR2 YYEEEE.

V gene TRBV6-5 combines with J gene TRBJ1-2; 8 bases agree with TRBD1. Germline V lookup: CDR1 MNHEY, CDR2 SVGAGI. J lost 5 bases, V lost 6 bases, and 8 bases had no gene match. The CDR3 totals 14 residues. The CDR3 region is CASRTTGGGYGYTF. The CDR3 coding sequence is TGTGCCAGCAGAACAACAGGGGGAGGGTATGGCTACACCTTC.

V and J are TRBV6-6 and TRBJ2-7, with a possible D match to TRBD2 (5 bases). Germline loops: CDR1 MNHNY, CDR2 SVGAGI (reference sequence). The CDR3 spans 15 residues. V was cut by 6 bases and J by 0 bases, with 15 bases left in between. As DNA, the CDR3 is TGTGCCAGCAGGAGGGCCACGCCCGACTCCTACGAGCAGTACTTC. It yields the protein CASRRATPDSYEQYF.